A selection of T cell receptor beta chains follows, all from one sample in a study of blood T cell repertoires in COVID-19. Sequencing was performed with immunoSEQ multiplex PCR; in TCRdb, only in-frame clones are kept and a portion is missing. The sample lists about 150,000 clones, around 84% seen once, with about 2.6% in the top ten. The sequencing sample was made of peripheral blood. The receptors here all came from a woman aged 80 or over with COVID-19, enrolled during active disease. CDR3s leave out the opening cysteine and the closing phenylalanine or tryptophan. D genes are given only for firm matches. Size values are once, few and many counts, or a class for expanded clones, and some rows have none.

>TRBD1|TRBV11-2|-|TRBJ2-5
ASSRDRQETQY
>-|TRBV7-9|-|TRBJ1-2
ASSSPFADNYGYT
>TRBD1|TRBV6-5|-|TRBJ2-7
ASSIQGASYEQY
>-|TRBV18|-|TRBJ1-3
ASSPNFSGNTIY
>-|TRBV18|-|TRBJ2-3
ASSLGSQGTQY
>TRBD1|TRBV18|-|TRBJ1-2
ASSRDRTYGYT
>-|TRBV29-1|-|TRBJ2-5
SVVRVETQY
>TRBD2|TRBV29-1|once|TRBJ2-1
SLGREGYNEQF
>TRBD2|TRBV5-1|-|TRBJ2-3
ASSVSSGRSDTQY
>TRBD1|TRBV29-1|-|TRBJ1-1
SVEGTGGSTEAF
>TRBD2|TRBV27|-|TRBJ2-5
ASSHGTNQETQY
>TRBD2|TRBV5-1|-|TRBJ2-5
ASSLGGSGSGKTQY
>-|TRBV21-1|-|TRBJ2-7
ASTRLIYSYEQY
>-|TRBV5-1|-|TRBJ2-5
ASSRADRQETQY
>-|TRBV2|-|TRBJ2-7
ASRLQPLSSYEQY
>-|TRBV28|once|TRBJ1-2
ASSGGRDRYFASYGYT
>-|TRBV28|-|TRBJ2-5
ASSSPNRVQGSETQY
>-|TRBV4-1|-|TRBJ2-7
ASSQGGTLYEQY
>-|TRBV9|-|TRBJ2-7
ASSVGHSTDEQY
>-|TRBV28|-|TRBJ1-2
ASSFNRAAYGYT
>-|TRBV28|-|TRBJ2-1
ASSRYNEQF
>TRBD1|TRBV5-4|-|TRBJ1-6
ASSLEAGGYNSPLH
>-|TRBV29-1|-|TRBJ2-7
SVEADRPYEQY
>-|TRBV19|-|TRBJ1-3
ASSPLSGNTIY
>-|TRBV4-1|once|TRBJ1-4
ASSRGYTGREKLF
>-|TRBV19|-|TRBJ2-5
ASSIGQGQQETQY
>-|TRBV4-2|-|TRBJ2-1
ASSQDSGSSYNEQF
>TRBD1|TRBV19|-|TRBJ2-3
ASSPSGTGVADTQY
>-|TRBV27|-|TRBJ1-3
ASSLPRVNSGNTIY
>TRBD1|TRBV6-5|-|TRBJ2-7
ASSYSSETGSYEQY
>TRBD2|TRBV28|-|TRBJ2-7
ASSLFGLAGTYEQY